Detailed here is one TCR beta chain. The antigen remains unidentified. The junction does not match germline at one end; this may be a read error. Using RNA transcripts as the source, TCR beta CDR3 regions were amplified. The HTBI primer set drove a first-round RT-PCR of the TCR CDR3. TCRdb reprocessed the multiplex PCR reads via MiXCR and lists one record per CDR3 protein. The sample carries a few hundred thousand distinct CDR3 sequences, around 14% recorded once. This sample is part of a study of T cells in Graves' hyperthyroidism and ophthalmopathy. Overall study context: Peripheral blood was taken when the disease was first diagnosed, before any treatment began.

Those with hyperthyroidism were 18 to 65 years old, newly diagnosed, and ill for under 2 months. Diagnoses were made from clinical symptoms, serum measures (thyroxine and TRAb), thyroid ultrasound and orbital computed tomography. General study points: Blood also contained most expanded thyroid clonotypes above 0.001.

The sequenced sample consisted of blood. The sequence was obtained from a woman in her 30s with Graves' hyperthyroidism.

The CDR3 nucleotides are TGTGCCAGCAGTTGGTCTAGCGGATTTTCCTACAGTGAGCAGTTCTTC. It specifies CASSWSSGFSYSEQFF. The chain links TRBV28 to TRBJ2-1, with TRBD2 matching over 7 bases. The CDR3 loop spans 16 amino acids. Per the germline V gene, CDR1 is MDHEN and CDR2 is SYDVKM.